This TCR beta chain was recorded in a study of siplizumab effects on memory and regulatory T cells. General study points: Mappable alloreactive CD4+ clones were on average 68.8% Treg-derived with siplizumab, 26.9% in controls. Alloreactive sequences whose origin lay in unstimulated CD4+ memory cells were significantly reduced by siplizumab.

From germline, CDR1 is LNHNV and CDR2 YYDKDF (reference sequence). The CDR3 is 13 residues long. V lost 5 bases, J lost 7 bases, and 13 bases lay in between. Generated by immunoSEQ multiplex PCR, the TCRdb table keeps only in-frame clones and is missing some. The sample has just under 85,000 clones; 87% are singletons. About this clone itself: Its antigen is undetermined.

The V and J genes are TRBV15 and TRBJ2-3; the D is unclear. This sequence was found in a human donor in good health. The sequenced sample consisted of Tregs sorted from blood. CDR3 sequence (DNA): TGTGCCACCAGCGTGCAGGTGGGGAATACGCAGTATTTT. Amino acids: CATSVQVGNTQYF.